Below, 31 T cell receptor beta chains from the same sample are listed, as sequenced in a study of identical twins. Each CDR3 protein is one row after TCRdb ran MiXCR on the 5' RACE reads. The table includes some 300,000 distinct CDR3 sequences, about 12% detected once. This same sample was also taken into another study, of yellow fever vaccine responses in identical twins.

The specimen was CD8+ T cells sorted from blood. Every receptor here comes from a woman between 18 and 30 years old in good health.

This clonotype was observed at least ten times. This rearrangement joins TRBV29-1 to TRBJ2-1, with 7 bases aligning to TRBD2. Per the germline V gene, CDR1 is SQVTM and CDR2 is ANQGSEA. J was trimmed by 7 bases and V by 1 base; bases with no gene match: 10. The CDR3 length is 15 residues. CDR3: CSVEVSAGVANEQFF. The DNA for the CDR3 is TGCAGCGTTGAAGTTTCGGCGGGAGTGGCTAATGAGCAGTTCTTC.

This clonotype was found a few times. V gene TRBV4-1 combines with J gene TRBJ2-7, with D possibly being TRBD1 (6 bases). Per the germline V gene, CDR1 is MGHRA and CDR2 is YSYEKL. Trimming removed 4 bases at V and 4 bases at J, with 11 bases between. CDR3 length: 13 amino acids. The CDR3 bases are TGCGCCAGCAGCCGGGACACTAAATACGAGCAGTACTTC. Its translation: CASSRDTKYEQYF.

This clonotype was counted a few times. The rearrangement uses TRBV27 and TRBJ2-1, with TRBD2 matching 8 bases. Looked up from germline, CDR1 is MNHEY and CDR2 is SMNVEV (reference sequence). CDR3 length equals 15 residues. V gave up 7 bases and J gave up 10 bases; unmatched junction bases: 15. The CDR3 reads CASTSAGTRKREQFF. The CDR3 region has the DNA TGTGCCAGCACCTCCGCCGGGACTAGAAAAAGGGAGCAGTTCTTC.

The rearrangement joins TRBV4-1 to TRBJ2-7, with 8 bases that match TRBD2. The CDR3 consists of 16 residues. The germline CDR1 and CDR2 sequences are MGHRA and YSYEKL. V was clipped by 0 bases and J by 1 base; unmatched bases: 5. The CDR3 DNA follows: TGCGCCAGCAGCCAAGAAAGCGGGAGCATGTCCTACGAGCAGTACTTC. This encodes CASSQESGSMSYEQYF.

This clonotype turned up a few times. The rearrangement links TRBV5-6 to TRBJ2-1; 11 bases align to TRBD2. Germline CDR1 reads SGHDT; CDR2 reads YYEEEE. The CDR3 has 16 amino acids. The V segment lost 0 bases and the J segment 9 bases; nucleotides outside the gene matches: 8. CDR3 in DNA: TGTGCCAGCAGCTTGGAGCTTAGCGGGGGGGCGGGTGAGCAGTTCTTC. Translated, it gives CASSLELSGGAGEQFF. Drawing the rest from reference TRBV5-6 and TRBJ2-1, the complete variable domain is DAGVTQSPTHLIKTRGQQVTLRCSPKSGHDTVSWYQQALGQGPQFIFQYYEEEERQRGNFPDRFSGHQFPNYSSELNVNALLLGDSALYLCASSLELSGGAGEQFFGPGTRLTVL.

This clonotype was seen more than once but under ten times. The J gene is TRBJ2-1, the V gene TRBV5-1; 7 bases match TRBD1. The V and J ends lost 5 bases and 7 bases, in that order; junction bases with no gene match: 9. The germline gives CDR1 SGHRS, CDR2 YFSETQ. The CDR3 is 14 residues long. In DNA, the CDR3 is TGCGCCAGCAGTCTACAGGGGTCGGGAAATGAGCAGTTCTTC. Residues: CASSLQGSGNEQFF.

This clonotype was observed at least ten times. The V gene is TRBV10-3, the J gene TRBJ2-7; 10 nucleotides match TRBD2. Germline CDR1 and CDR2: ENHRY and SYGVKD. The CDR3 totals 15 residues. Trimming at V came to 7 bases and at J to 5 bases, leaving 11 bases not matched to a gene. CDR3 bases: TGTGCCATCATGCCTAGCGGGAGCCTCTGGGACGAGCAGTACTTC. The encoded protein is CAIMPSGSLWDEQYF.

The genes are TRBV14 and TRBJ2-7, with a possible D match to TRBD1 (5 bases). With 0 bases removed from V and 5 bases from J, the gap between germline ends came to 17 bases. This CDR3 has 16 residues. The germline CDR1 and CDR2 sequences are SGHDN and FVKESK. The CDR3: CASSQDLQGGPNEQYF. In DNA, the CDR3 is TGTGCCAGCAGCCAAGATCTGCAGGGTGGTCCCAACGAGCAGTACTTC. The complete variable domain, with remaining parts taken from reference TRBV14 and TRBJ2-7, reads EAGVTQFPSHSVIEKGQTVTLRCDPISGHDNLYWYRRVMGKEIKFLLHFVKESKQDESGMPNNRFLAERTGGTYSTLKVQPAELEDSGVYFCASSQDLQGGPNEQYFGPGTRLTVT.

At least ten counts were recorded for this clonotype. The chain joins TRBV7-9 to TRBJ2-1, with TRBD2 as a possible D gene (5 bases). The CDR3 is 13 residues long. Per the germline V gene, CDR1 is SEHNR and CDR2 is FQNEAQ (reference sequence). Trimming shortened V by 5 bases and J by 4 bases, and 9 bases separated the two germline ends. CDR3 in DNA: TGTGCCAGCAGCCCTCCGGGATACAATGAGCAGTTCTTC. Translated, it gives CASSPPGYNEQFF.

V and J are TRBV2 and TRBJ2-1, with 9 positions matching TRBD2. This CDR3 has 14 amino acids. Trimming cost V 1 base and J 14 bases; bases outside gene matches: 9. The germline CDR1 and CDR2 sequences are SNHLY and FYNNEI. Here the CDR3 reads CASSEGGLADNKFF. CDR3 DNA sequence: TGTGCCAGCAGTGAAGGGGGACTAGCCGACAATAAGTTCTTC.

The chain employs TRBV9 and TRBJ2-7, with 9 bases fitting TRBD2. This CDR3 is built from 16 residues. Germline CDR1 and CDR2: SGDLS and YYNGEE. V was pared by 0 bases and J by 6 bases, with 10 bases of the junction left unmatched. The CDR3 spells CASSVGGSGSLGEQYF. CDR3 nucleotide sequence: TGTGCCAGCAGCGTAGGTGGTAGCGGGAGCTTGGGCGAGCAGTACTTC.

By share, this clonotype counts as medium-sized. CDR3 sequence reads: CASSFPSDYRDEQFF. The CDR3 bases are TGTGCCAGCAGTTTCCCTAGCGACTACAGAGATGAGCAGTTCTTC. V gene TRBV12-3 or TRBV12-4 combines with J gene TRBJ2-1; possible D gene TRBD2, 6 bases. Trimming stripped 3 bases from V and 8 bases from J, with 17 bases between. CDR3 size: 15 residues.

The CDR3 here is CASGWASGSTDTQYF. CDR3 bases: TGTGCCAGCGGATGGGCTAGCGGGAGCACAGATACGCAGTATTTT. This chain connects TRBV2 to TRBJ2-3, with 8 bases lining up with TRBD2. CDR3 size: 15 residues. The V gene end was trimmed by 8 bases and the J gene end by 0 bases; junction bases not matched to a gene: 7. CDR1 SNHLY and CDR2 FYNNEI come from the germline V gene. The complete variable domain, with remaining parts taken from reference TRBV2 and TRBJ2-3, reads EPEVTQTPSHQVTQMGQEVILRCVPISNHLYFYWYRQILGQKVEFLVSFYNNEISEKSEIFDDQFSVERPDGSNFTLKIRSTKLEDSAMYFCASGWASGSTDTQYFGPGTRLTVL.

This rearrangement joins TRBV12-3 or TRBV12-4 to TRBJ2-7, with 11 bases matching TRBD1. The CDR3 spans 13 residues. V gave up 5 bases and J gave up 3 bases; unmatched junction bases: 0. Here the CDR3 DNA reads TGTGCCAGCAGTGGGACAGGGGGCTACGAGCAGTACTTC. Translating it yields CASSGTGGYEQYF.

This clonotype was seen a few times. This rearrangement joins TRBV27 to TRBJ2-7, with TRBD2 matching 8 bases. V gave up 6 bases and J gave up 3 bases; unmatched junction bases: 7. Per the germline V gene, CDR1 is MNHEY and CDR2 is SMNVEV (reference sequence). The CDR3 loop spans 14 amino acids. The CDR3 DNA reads TGTGCCAGCAGAGAGAGCGGGGGAGACTACGAGCAGTACTTC. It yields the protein CASRESGGDYEQYF.

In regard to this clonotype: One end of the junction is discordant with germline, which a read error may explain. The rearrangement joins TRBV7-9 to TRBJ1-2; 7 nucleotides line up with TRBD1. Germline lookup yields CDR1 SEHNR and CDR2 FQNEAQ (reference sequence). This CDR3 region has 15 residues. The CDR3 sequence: CANSPPGQRVYGYTF. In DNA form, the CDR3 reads TGTGCCAACAGCCCCCCGGGACAGCGAGTCTATGGCTACACCTTC. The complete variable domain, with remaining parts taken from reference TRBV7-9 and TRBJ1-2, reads DTGVSQNPRHKITKRGQNVTFRCDPISEHNRLYWYRQTLGQGPEFLTYFQNEAQLEKSRLLSDRFSAERPKGSFSTLEIQRTEQGDSAMYLCANSPPGQRVYGYTFGSGTRLTVV.

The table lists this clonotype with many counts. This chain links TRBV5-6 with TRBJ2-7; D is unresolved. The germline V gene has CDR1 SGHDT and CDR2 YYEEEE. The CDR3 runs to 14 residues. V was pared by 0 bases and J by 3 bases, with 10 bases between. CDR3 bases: TGTGCCAGCAGCTTGGGGGCAGGCGACTACGAGCAGTACTTC. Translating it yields CASSLGAGDYEQYF.

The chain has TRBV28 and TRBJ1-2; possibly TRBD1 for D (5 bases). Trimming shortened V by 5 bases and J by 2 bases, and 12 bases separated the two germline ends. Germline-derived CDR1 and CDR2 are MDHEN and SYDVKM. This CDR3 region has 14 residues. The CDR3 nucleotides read TGTGCCAGCAGTACCTGGGACGGCAACTATGGCTACACCTTC. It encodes CASSTWDGNYGYTF.

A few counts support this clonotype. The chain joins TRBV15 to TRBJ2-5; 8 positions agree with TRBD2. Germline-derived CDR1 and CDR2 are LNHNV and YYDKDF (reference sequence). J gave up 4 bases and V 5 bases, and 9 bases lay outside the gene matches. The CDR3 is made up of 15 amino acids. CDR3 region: CATSDDDGRAETQYF. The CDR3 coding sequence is TGTGCCACCAGCGACGATGACGGGAGGGCAGAGACCCAGTACTTC.

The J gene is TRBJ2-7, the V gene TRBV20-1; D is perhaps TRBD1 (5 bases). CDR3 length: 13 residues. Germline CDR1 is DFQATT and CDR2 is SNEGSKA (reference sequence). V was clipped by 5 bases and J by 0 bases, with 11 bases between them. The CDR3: CSARDRLSYEQYF. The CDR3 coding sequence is TGCAGTGCTCGCGACAGACTCTCCTACGAGCAGTACTTC.

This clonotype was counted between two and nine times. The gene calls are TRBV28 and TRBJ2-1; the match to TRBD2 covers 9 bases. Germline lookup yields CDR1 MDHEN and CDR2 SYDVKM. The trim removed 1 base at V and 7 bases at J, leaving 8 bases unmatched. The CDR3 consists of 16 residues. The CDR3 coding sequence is TGTGCCAGCAGTTTATATGCGGGGGGGGAAAAGAATGAGCAGTTCTTC. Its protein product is CASSLYAGGEKNEQFF.

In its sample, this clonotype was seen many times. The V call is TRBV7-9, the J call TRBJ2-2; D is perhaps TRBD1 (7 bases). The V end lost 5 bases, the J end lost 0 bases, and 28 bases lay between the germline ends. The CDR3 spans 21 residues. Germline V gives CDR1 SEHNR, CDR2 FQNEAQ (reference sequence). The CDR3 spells CASSIKGVLQTGEANTGELFF. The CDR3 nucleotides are TGTGCCAGCAGCATAAAAGGAGTCCTCCAAACAGGGGAGGCGAACACCGGGGAGCTGTTTTTT.

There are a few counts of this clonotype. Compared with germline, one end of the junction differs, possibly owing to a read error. The CDR3 DNA follows: TGCGCCAGCAGCCAGAACACTGCGACAGCCTTC. Protein product: CASSQNTATAF. The V gene is TRBV4-1, the J gene TRBJ1-2, with D tentatively TRBD1 (5 bases). The CDR3 extends over 11 amino acids. The germline CDR1 and CDR2 sequences are MGHRA and YSYEKL.

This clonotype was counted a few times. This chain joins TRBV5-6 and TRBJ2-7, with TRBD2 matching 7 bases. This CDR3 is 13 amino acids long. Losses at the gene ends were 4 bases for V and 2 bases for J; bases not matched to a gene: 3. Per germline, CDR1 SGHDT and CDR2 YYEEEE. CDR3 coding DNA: TGTGCCAGCAGCGGGAGGGTAACCTACGAGCAGTACGTC. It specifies CASSGRVTYEQYV.

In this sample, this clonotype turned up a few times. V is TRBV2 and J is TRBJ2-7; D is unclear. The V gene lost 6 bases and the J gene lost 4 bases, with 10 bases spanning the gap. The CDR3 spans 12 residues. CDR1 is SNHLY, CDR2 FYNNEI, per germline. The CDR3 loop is CASRPRRYEQYF. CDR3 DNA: TGTGCCAGCAGGCCCCGAAGGTACGAGCAGTACTTC.

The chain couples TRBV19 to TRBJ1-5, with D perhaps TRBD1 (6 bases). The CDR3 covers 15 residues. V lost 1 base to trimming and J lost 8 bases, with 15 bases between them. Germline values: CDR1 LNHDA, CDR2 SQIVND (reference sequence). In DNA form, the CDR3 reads TGTGCCAGTAGTATAGCAGGGGCAGGTGCGAAGCCCCAGCATTTT. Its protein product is CASSIAGAGAKPQHF.

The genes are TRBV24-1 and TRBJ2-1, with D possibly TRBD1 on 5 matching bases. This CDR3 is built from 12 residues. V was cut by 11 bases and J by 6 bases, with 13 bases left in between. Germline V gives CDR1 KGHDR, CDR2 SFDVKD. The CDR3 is CAIISTVNEQFF. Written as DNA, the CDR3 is TGTGCCATCATATCGACAGTCAATGAGCAGTTCTTC.

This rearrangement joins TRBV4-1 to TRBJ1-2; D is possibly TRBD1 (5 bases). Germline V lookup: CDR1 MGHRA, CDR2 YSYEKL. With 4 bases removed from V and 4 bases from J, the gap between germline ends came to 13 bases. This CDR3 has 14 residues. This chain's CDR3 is CASSPGGTSYGYTF. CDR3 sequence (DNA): TGCGCCAGCAGCCCCGGGGGTACCTCCTATGGCTACACCTTC.

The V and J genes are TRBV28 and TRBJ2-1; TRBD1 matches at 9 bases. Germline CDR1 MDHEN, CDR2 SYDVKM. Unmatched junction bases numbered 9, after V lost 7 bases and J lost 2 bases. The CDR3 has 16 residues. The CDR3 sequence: CASTYVGQGPYNEQFF. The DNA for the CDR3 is TGTGCCAGCACCTATGTGGGACAGGGCCCCTACAATGAGCAGTTCTTC.

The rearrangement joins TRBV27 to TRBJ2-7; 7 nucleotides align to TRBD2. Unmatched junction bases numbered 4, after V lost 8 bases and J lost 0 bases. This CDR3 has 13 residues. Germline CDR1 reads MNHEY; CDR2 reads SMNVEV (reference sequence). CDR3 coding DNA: TGTGCCAGCCGGGGGGAGGACTCCTACGAGCAGTACTTC. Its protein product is CASRGEDSYEQYF.

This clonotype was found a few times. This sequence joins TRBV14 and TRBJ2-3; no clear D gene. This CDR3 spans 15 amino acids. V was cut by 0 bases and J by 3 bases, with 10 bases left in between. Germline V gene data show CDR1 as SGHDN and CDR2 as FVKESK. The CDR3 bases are TGTGCCAGCAGCCAAGAGAGATCCGTGACAGATACGCAGTATTTT. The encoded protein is CASSQERSVTDTQYF.